The rows below give T cell receptor beta chains drawn from one sample of a study of T cells after somatic rescue of genetic block. Method: immunoSEQ multiplex PCR; TCRdb's copy keeps in-frame clones and lacks some. This table has tens of thousands of clones, 85% to 90% appearing once. The sequenced sample was peripheral blood mononuclear cells (PBMCs). Source of these receptors: a woman aged 18 to 35. Each CDR3 is given with its conserved first and last residue. A D gene is named only where the DNA matches it firmly. Size is stated for part of the rows, as once, few or many counts, or as a class when the clone is expanded.

abundance | d_gene | j_gene | v_gene | CDR3aa | CDR3nt
few | NA | TRBJ2-1 | TRBV5-1 | CASSQNSPPVDEQFF | TGCGCCAGCAGCCAAAACAGCCCGCCAGTGGATGAGCAGTTCTTC
once | NA | TRBJ1-1 | TRBV10-2 | CASSGTGKSTEAFF | TGCGCCAGCAGTGGTACAGGGAAGAGCACTGAAGCTTTCTTT
NA | NA | TRBJ1-1 | TRBV18 | CASSPQWNTEAFF | TGTGCCAGCTCACCACAGTGGAACACTGAAGCTTTCTTT
NA | TRBD1 | TRBJ1-5 | TRBV5-5 | CASSPGTGIGDSNQPQHF | TGTGCCAGCAGCCCCGGGACAGGGATTGGGGATAGCAATCAGCCCCAGCATTTT
NA | TRBD2 | TRBJ2-1 | TRBV6-5 | CASQIDGLAYNEQFF | TGTGCCAGCCAAATCGATGGACTAGCCTACAATGAGCAGTTCTTC
NA | NA | TRBJ1-5 | TRBV7-8 | CASSLGRGNNQPQHF | TGTGCCAGCAGCTTAGGCAGGGGTAACAATCAGCCCCAGCATTTT
NA | NA | TRBJ2-1 | TRBV19 | CASSIDRAGDWDNEQFF | TGTGCCAGTAGTATAGATCGAGCAGGCGACTGGGACAATGAGCAGTTCTTC
NA | TRBD1 | TRBJ2-1 | TRBV7-8 | CASSQRDRTYNEQFF | TGTGCCAGCAGCCAGAGGGACAGGACTTACAATGAGCAGTTCTTC
NA | NA | TRBJ1-5 | TRBV4-2 | CASSSFVGQPQHF | TGTGCCAGCAGCTCCTTTGTTGGGCAGCCCCAGCATTTT
NA | TRBD1 | TRBJ1-5 | TRBV10-3 | CAISESGVDRKYQPQHF | TGTGCCATCAGTGAGTCGGGGGTGGACAGGAAATATCAGCCCCAGCATTTT